These 9 T cell receptor beta chains were sequenced from one sample in a study of cytomegalovirus exposure and HLA in healthy donors. The study ran its PCR with 60 Vbeta and 13 Jbeta primers. Some clones are missing from TCRdb's copy, which holds only in-frame ones; the method was immunoSEQ multiplex PCR. The sample has 200,000 or so clones; more than 70% are singletons. Sequencing was done on a sample of PBMCs. These receptors came from a boy younger than 18 in good health and CMV-seronegative.

The genes are TRBV5-1 and TRBJ1-1; D may be TRBD1 (5 bases). Germline-derived CDR1 and CDR2 are SGHRS and YFSETQ. The CDR3 consists of 13 residues. The ends were cut back, 3 bases at V and 2 bases at J, with 8 bases in the middle. The CDR3 spells CASSSTVNTEAFF. Here the CDR3 DNA reads TGCGCCAGCAGCTCGACAGTCAACACTGAAGCTTTCTTT.

Only one count was recorded for this clone. The chain is built from TRBV19 and TRBJ2-1, with a weak D call TRBD2 (6 bases). Germline CDR1 reads LNHDA; CDR2 reads SQIVND (reference sequence). The CDR3 sequence is 15 residues long. The germline V and J ends were trimmed by 5 bases and 6 bases, with 17 bases remaining between them. In nucleotides, the CDR3 is TGTGCCAGTAGTGTAGGGACCGGGACTCCCAATGAGCAGTTCTTC. It codes for CASSVGTGTPNEQFF. Combining the CDR3 with reference TRBV19 and TRBJ2-1 gives the whole variable domain DGGITQSPKYLFRKEGQNVTLSCEQNLNHDAMYWYRQDPGQGLRLIYYSQIVNDFQKGDIAEGYSVSREKKESFPLTVTSAQKNPTAFYLCASSVGTGTPNEQFFGPGTRLTVL.

The gene calls are TRBV7-9 and TRBJ2-3; TRBD2 matches at 9 bases. Germline V CDR1 and CDR2: SEHNR, FQNEAQ (reference sequence). Trimming cost V 5 bases and J 2 bases; bases outside gene matches: 8. This CDR3 is 16 amino acids long. CDR3 sequence reads: CASSIGTSNPTDTQYF. The CDR3 DNA follows: TGTGCCAGCAGCATCGGGACTAGCAATCCCACAGATACGCAGTATTTT. The full variable domain, in which reference TRBV7-9 and TRBJ2-3 provide the parts outside the CDR3, is DTGVSQNPRHKITKRGQNVTFRCDPISEHNRLYWYRQTLGQGPEFLTYFQNEAQLEKSRLLSDRFSAERPKGSFSTLEIQRTEQGDSAMYLCASSIGTSNPTDTQYFGPGTRLTVL.

The CDR3 reads CASSQGVGSPSYEQYF. The CDR3 DNA sequence: TGTGCCAGCAGCCAAGGGGTTGGGAGTCCGTCCTACGAGCAGTACTTC. This chain joins TRBV4-2 and TRBJ2-7; D is perhaps TRBD2 (5 bases). The V and J ends lost 1 base and 1 base respectively, with 14 bases between them. Germline values: CDR1 LGHNA, CDR2 YNFKEQ. CDR3 length: 16 residues.

The CDR3 sequence: CASSRLAANTDTQYF. CDR3 coding DNA: TGTGCCAGCAGTCGACTAGCGGCAAACACAGATACGCAGTATTTT. The chain recombines TRBV6-1 with TRBJ2-3; TRBD2 matches at 9 bases. Trimming took 5 bases from V and 2 from J; bases not matched to a gene: 5. Germline V gives CDR1 MNHNS, CDR2 SASEGT. The length of the CDR3 is 15 residues.

The J gene is TRBJ2-1, the V gene TRBV2, with 9 bases that match TRBD2. Germline-derived CDR1 and CDR2 are SNHLY and FYNNEI. Unmatched junction bases numbered 5, after V lost 2 bases and J lost 9 bases. The CDR3 runs 14 residues. CDR3: CASSEIAGESEQFF. CDR3 bases: TGTGCCAGCAGTGAAATAGCGGGAGAGAGTGAGCAGTTCTTC.

This rearrangement joins TRBV7-8 to TRBJ2-1; 7 bases agree with TRBD2. Germline trimming cut 2 bases from V and 2 bases from J; bases unmatched to any gene: 6. The CDR3 is 16 residues long. CDR1 and CDR2 (germline): SGHVS, FQNEAQ. CDR3 coding DNA: TGTGCCAGCAGCTTACCGACTAGCCGAGCCTACAATGAGCAGTTCTTC. Translating it yields CASSLPTSRAYNEQFF.

The J gene is TRBJ2-5, the V gene TRBV27, with TRBD2 matching over 9 bases. The CDR3 is 17 residues long. CDR1 MNHEY and CDR2 SMNVEV come from the germline V gene (reference sequence). The junction had 13 bases not matched to a gene; V was cut back by 4 bases and J by 4 bases. CDR3 in amino acids: CASSSVGRGRASETQYF. For the CDR3, the DNA is TGTGCCAGCAGTTCCGTGGGTCGCGGGAGGGCCTCAGAGACCCAGTACTTC.

The chain is built from TRBV7-9 and TRBJ1-4; D possibly corresponds to TRBD1 (6 bases). Looked up from germline, CDR1 is SEHNR and CDR2 is FQNEAQ (reference sequence). V lost 5 bases to trimming and J lost 8 bases, with 21 bases between them. The CDR3 totals 16 residues. Here the CDR3 DNA reads TGTGCCAGCAGCCTTCGACAGGCACAAGGTCAGGAAAAACTGTTTTTT. It yields the protein CASSLRQAQGQEKLFF.